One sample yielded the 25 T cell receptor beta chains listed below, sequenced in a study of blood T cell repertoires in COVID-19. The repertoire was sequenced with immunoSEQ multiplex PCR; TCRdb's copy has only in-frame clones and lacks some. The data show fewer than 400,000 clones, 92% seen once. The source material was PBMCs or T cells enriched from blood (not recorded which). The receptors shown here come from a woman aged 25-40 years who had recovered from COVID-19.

The CDR3 region has the DNA TGTGCCAGCAGCCGAGGGCGCCGGTCCTACGAGCAGTACTTC. Translation: CASSRGRRSYEQYF. The genes are TRBV11-3 and TRBJ2-7; D might be TRBD2 (5 bases). The CDR3 has 14 residues. The V end lost 5 bases, the J end lost 1 base, and 12 bases lay between the germline ends. The germline V gene encodes CDR1 SGHNT and CDR2 YENEEA.

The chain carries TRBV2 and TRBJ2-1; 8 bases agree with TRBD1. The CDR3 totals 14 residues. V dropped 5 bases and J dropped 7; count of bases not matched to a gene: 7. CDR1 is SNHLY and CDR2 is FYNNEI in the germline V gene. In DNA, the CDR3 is TGTGCCAGCAGTTACGTGACAGGGGTTAATGAGCAGTTCTTC. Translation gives CASSYVTGVNEQFF.

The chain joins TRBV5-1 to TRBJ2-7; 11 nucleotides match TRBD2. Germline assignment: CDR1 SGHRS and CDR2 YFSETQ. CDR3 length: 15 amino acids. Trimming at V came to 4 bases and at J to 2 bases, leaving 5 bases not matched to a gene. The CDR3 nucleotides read TGCGCCAGCAGCGTCGGGACTAGCGGAGCCTACGAGCAGTACTTC. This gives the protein CASSVGTSGAYEQYF.

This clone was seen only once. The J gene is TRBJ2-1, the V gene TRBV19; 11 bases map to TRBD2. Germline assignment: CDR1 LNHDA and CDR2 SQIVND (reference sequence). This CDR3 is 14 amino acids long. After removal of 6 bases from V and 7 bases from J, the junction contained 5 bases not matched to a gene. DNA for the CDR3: TGTGCCAGTAGCACTAGCGGGAGTTGGAATGAGCAGTTCTTC. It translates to CASSTSGSWNEQFF.

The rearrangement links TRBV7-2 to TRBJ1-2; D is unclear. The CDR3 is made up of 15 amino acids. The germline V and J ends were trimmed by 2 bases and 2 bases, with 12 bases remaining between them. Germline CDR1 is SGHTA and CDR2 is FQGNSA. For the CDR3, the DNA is TGTGCCAGCAGCTTATATCCGGGTCTAAACTATGGCTACACCTTC. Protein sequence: CASSLYPGLNYGYTF.

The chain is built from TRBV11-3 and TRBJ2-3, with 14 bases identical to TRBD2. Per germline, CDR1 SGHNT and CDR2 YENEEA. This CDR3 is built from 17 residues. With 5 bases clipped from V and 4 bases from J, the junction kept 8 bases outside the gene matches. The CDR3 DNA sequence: TGTGCCAGCAGCCATCGACTAGCGGGAGGGGAAGCAGATACGCAGTATTTT. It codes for CASSHRLAGGEADTQYF.

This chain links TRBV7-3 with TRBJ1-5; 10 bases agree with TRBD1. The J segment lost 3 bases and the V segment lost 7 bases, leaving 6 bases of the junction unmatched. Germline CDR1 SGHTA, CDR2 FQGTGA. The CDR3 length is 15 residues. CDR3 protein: CASNLGTGVNQPQHF. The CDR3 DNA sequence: TGTGCCAGCAACTTGGGGACAGGGGTCAATCAGCCCCAGCATTTT.

The DNA of the CDR3 is TGTGCCAGCAACCTTTATACAGGGGGCATTAACTATGGCTACACCTTC. It is translated as CASNLYTGGINYGYTF. This chain links TRBV5-6 with TRBJ1-2; 9 bases match TRBD1. This CDR3 region has 16 residues. The V gene end was trimmed by 6 bases and the J gene end by 1 base; junction bases not matched to a gene: 10. CDR1 and CDR2 (germline): SGHDT, YYEEEE.

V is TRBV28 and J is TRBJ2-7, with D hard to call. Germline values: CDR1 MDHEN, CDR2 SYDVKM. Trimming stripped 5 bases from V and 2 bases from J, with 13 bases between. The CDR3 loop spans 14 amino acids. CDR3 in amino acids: CASSPPETPYEQYF. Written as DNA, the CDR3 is TGTGCCAGCAGTCCTCCGGAGACCCCCTACGAGCAGTACTTC.

The CDR3 DNA sequence: TGTGCCAGCAGCTTGACAGGGGAGGGCAATCAGCCCCAGCATTTT. It specifies CASSLTGEGNQPQHF. The chain employs TRBV3-1 (or the pseudogene TRBV3-2) and TRBJ1-5; 8 bases are shared with TRBD1. Germline V CDR1 and CDR2: LGHDT, YNNKEL (reference sequence). Trimming cost V 5 bases and J 2 bases; bases outside gene matches: 5. The CDR3 contains 15 residues.

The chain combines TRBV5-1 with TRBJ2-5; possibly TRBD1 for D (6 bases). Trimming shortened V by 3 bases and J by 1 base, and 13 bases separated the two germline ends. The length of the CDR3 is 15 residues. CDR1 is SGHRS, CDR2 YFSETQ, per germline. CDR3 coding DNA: TGCGCCAGCAGCTCCACCGGGACAACCCAAGAGACCCAGTACTTC. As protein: CASSSTGTTQETQYF.

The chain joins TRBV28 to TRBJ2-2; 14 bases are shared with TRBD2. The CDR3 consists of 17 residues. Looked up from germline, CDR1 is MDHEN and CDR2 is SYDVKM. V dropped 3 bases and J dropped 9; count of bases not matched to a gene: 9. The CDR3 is CASSFRGGLAGVRELFF. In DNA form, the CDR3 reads TGTGCCAGCAGTTTCCGCGGGGGACTAGCGGGAGTCCGGGAGCTGTTTTTT.

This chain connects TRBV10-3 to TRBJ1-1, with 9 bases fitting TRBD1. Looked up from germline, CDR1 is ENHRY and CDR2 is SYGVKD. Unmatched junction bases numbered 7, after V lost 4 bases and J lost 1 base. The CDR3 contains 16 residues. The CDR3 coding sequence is TGTGCCATCAGTGGGGGACAGGGCTATCGGAACACTGAAGCTTTCTTT. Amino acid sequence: CAISGGQGYRNTEAFF.

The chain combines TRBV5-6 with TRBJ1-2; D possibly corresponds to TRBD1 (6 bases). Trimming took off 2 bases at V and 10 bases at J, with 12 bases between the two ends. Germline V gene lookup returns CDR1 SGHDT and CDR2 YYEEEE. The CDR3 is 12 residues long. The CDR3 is CASSFVDSPYTF. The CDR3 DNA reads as TGTGCCAGCAGCTTTGTGGACAGTCCCTACACCTTC.

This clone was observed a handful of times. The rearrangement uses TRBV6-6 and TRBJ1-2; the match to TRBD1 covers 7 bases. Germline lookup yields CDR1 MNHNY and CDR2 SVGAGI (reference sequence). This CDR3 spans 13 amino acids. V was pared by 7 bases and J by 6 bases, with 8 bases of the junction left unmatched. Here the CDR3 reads CASTQEGANGYTF. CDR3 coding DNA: TGTGCCAGCACTCAGGAGGGGGCGAATGGCTACACCTTC.

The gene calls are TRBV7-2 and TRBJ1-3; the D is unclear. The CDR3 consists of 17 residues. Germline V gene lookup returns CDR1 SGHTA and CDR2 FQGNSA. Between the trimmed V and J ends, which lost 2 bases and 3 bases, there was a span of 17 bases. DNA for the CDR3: TGTGCCAGCAGCTTAAATTATCCGGGGAGATATGGAAACACCATATATTTT. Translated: CASSLNYPGRYGNTIYF.

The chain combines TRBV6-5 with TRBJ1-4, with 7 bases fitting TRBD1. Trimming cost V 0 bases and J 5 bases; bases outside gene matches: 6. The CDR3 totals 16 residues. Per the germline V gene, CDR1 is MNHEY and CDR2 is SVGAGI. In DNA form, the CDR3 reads TGTGCCAGCAGTTACTCTCCGGGACAGCCAAATGAAAAACTGTTTTTT. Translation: CASSYSPGQPNEKLFF.

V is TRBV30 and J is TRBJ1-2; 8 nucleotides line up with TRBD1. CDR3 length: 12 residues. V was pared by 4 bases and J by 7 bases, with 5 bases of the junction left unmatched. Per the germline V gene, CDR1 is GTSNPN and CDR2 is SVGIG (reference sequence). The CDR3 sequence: CAWTGGAGGYTF. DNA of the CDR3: TGTGCCTGGACAGGGGGCGCAGGTGGCTACACCTTC.

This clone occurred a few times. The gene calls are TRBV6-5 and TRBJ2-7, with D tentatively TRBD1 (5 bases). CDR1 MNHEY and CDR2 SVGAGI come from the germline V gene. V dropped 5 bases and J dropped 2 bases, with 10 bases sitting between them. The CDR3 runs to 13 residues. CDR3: CASSQGFTYEQYF. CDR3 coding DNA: TGTGCCAGCAGTCAGGGATTCACCTACGAGCAGTACTTC.

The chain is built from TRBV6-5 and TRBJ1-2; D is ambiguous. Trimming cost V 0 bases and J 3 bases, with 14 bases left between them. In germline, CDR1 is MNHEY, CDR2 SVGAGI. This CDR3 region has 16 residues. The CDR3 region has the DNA TGTGCCAGCAGTTACTCAGACACGTTACGGCACTATGGCTACACCTTC. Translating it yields CASSYSDTLRHYGYTF.

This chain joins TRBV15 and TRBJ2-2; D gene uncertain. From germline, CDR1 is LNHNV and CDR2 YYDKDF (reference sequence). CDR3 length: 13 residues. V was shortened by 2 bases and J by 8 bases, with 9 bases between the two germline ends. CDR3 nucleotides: TGTGCCACCAGCAGACCCCTTAGTGGGGAGCTGTTTTTT. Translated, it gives CATSRPLSGELFF.

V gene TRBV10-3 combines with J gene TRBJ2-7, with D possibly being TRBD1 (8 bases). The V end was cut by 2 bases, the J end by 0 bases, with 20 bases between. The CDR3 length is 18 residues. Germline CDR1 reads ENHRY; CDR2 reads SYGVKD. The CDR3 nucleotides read TGTGCCATCAGTGAGGGACCCCCACAGGGGGGGCTCTCCTACGAGCAGTACTTC. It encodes CAISEGPPQGGLSYEQYF.

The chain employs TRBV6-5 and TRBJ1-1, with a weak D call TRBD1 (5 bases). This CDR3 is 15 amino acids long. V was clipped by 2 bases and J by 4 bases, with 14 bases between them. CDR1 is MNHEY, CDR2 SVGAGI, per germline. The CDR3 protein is CASSYTGGGITEAFF. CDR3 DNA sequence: TGTGCCAGCAGTTACACGGGGGGAGGCATCACTGAAGCTTTCTTT.

In DNA form, the CDR3 reads TGTGCCAGCTCACCACAACAGGGGGCATGGACCGGGGAGCTGTTTTTT. Protein: CASSPQQGAWTGELFF. The chain is built from TRBV18 and TRBJ2-2; the match to TRBD1 covers 9 bases. This CDR3 has 16 amino acids. Unmatched junction bases numbered 5, after V lost 1 base and J lost 5 bases. Germline lookup yields CDR1 KGHSH and CDR2 LQKENI. The variable domain in full, with the rest retrieved from reference TRBV18 and TRBJ2-2, is NAGVMQNPRHLVRRRGQEARLRCSPMKGHSHVYWYRQLPEEGLKFMVYLQKENIIDESGMPKERFSAEFPKEGPSILRIQQVVRGDSAAYFCASSPQQGAWTGELFFGEGSRLTVL.

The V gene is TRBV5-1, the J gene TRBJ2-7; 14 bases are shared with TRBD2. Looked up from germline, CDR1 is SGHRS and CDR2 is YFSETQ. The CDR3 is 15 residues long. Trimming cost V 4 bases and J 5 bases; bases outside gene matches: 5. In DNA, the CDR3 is TGCGCCAGCAGCCCGGGACTAGCGGGAGTCCACGAGCAGTACTTC. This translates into CASSPGLAGVHEQYF.